The next 4 T cell receptor beta chains were all read from a single sample in a study of cytomegalovirus exposure and HLA in healthy donors. This PCR relied on a set of 60 Vbeta primers and 13 Jbeta primers. Libraries were prepared by immunoSEQ multiplex PCR; TCRdb keeps only in-frame clonotypes and omits some of them. The table has roughly 120,000 clones, around 77% seen once. The sample was PBMCs. The source of these receptors is a human donor in good health.

The chain carries TRBV11-2 and TRBJ2-7; a possible D gene is TRBD1 (6 bases). V was cut by 2 bases and J by 1 base, with 12 bases left in between. Germline V gene data show CDR1 as SGHAT and CDR2 as FQNNGV. The CDR3 spans 15 residues. The chain's CDR3 is CASSLNRALSYEQYF. The DNA for the CDR3 is TGTGCCAGCAGCTTAAACAGGGCGTTATCCTACGAGCAGTACTTC.

The gene calls are TRBV7-3 and TRBJ2-1, with 8 bases lining up with TRBD2. The CDR3 is made up of 15 amino acids. Germline V gene lookup returns CDR1 SGHTA and CDR2 FQGTGA. V was clipped by 1 base and J by 6 bases; unmatched bases: 5. CDR3 sequence (DNA): TGTGCCAGCAGCTTAATGTCGGGAGGGAGCAATGAGCAGTTCTTC. Protein product: CASSLMSGGSNEQFF. Together with reference TRBV7-3 and TRBJ2-1, the CDR3 gives the full variable domain: GAGVSQTPSNKVTEKGKYVELRCDPISGHTALYWYRQSLGQGPEFLIYFQGTGAADDSGLPNDRFFAVRPEGSVSTLKIQRTERGDSAVYLCASSLMSGGSNEQFFGPGTRLTVL.

The chain couples TRBV6-1 to TRBJ1-5; TRBD1 agrees at 9 bases. The V and J ends lost 4 bases and 3 bases, in that order; junction bases with no gene match: 19. Germline CDR1 is MNHNS and CDR2 is SASEGT. The CDR3 sequence is 20 residues long. CDR3 amino acids: CASSARGQGWHYTDNQPQHF. CDR3 coding DNA: TGTGCCAGCAGTGCCCGAGGACAGGGGTGGCACTACACGGACAATCAGCCCCAGCATTTT.

This clone came up a few times. The chain links TRBV11-3 to TRBJ2-5, with D unclear. The CDR3 is made up of 12 amino acids. Germline CDR1 SGHNT, CDR2 YENEEA. V was trimmed by 0 bases and J by 4 bases, leaving 3 bases between them. CDR3 sequence reads: CASSLDGETQYF. For the CDR3, the DNA is TGTGCCAGCAGCTTAGACGGAGAGACCCAGTACTTC.